These T cell receptor beta chains were read from a single sample in a study of blood T cells in healthy people across ages. TCRdb itself ran the 5' RACE reads through MiXCR, one entry per CDR3 protein. The table includes fewer than 1,000,000 distinct CDR3 sequences, more than 40% detected once. The material sequenced was blood. These TCRs come from a man aged 55-75 years in good health. Each CDR3 is given with its conserved first and last residue. A D gene is named only where the DNA matches it firmly.

CDR3: CASSLTSGGGLQYF
length: 14
V: TRBV12-3/TRBV12-4
D: TRBD2

CDR3: CSARTGTGGELFF
length: 13
V: TRBV20-1
D: .

CDR3: CASRISGGPQHF
length: 12
V: TRBV6-1
D: .

CDR3: CASSQDPPGGSGANVLTF
length: 18
V: TRBV4-3
D: .

CDR3: CSAKTAAKNIQYF
length: 13
V: TRBV20-1
D: .

CDR3: CAWSVSPRGIDGYTF
length: 15
V: TRBV30
D: .

CDR3: CASSYERGGRYEQYF
length: 15
V: TRBV6-5
D: TRBD2

CDR3: CASRGTGVWNTEAFF
length: 15
V: TRBV14
D: TRBD1

CDR3: CASSHGMGGSQPQHF
length: 15
V: TRBV7-6
D: .

CDR3: CASSPRGGSAYEQYF
length: 15
V: TRBV5-1
D: TRBD2

CDR3: CSVGGGDNNQPQHF
length: 14
V: TRBV29-1
D: .

CDR3: CASSLSNRDITYEQYF
length: 16
V: TRBV5-1
D: .